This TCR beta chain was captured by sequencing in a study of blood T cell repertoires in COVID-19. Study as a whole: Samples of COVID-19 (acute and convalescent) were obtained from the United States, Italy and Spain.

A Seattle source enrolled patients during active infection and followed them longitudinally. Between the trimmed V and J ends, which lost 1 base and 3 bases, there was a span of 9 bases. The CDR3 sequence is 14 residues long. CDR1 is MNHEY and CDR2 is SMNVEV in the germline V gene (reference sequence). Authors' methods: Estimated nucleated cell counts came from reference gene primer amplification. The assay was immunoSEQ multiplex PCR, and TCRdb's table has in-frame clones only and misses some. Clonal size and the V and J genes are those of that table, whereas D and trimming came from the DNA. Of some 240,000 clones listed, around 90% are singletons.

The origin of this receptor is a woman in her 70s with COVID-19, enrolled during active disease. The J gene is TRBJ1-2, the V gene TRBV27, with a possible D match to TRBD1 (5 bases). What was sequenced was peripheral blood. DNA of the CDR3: TGTGCCAGCAGTTTATGGGGAGGGGACTATGGCTACACCTTC. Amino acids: CASSLWGGDYGYTF.